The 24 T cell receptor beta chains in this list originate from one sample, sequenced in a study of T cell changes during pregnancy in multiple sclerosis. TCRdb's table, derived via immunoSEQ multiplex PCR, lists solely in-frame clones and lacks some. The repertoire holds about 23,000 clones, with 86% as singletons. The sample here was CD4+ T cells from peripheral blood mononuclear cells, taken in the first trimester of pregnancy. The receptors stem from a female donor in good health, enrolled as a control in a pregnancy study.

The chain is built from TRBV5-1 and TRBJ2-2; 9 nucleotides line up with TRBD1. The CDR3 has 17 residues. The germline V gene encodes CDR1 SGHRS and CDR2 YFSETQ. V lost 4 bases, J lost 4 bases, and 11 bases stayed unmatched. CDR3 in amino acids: CASSVSQGALTTGELFF. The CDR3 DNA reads TGCGCCAGCAGCGTATCACAGGGGGCGCTGACCACCGGGGAGCTGTTTTTT.

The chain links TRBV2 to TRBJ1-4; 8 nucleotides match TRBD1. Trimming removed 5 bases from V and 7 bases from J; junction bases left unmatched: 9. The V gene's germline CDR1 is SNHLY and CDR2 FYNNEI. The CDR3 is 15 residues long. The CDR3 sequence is CASSFLDRVAEKLFF. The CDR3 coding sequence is TGTGCCAGCAGTTTCCTGGACAGGGTGGCTGAAAAACTGTTTTTT.

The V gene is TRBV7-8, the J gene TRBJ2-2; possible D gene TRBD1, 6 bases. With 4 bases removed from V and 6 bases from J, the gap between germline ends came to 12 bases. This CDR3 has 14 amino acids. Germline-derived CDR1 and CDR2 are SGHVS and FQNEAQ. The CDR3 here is CASSSIRGSGELFF. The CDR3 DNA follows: TGTGCCAGCAGCTCTATCAGGGGATCCGGGGAGCTGTTTTTT.

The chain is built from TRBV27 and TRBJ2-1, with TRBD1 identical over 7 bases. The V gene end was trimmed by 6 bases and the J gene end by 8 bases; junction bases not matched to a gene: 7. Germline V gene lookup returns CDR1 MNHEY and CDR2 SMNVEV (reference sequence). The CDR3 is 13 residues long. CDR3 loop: CASRRTGVDEQFF. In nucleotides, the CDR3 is TGTGCCAGCAGAAGAACAGGGGTCGATGAGCAGTTCTTC.

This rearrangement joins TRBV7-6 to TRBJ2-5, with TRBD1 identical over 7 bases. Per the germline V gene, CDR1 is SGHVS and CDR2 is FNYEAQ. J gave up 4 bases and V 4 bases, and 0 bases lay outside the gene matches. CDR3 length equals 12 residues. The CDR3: CASSYRGETQYF. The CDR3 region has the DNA TGTGCCAGCAGCTACAGGGGAGAGACCCAGTACTTC.

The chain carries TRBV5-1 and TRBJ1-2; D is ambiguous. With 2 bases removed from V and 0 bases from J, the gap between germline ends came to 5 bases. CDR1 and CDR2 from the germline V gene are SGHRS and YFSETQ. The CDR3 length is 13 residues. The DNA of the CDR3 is TGCGCCAGCAGCTTCAGTGCTAACTATGGCTACACCTTC. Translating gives CASSFSANYGYTF.

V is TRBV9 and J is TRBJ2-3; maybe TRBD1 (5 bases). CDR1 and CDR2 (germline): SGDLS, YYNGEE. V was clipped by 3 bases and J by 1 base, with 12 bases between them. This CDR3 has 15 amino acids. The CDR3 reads CASSAGVQGTDTQYF. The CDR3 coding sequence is TGTGCCAGCAGCGCTGGGGTACAGGGCACAGATACGCAGTATTTT.

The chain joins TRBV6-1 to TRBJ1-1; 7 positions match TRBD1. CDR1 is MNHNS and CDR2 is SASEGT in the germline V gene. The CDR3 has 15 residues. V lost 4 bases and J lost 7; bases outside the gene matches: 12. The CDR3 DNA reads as TGTGCCAGCAGTGCCAACACCCCGGACAGGTTTGAAGCTTTCTTT. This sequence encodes CASSANTPDRFEAFF.

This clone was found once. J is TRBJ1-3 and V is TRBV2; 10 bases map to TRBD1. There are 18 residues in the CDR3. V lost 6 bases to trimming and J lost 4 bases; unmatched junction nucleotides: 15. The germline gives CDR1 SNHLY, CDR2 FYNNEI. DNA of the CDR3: TGTGCCAGCAGAGACGGGACAGGGGCGTACCGGGGCGGAAACACCATATATTTT. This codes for CASRDGTGAYRGGNTIYF. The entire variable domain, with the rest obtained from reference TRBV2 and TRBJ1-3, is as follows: EPEVTQTPSHQVTQMGQEVILRCVPISNHLYFYWYRQILGQKVEFLVSFYNNEISEKSEIFDDQFSVERPDGSNFTLKIRSTKLEDSAMYFCASRDGTGAYRGGNTIYFGEGSWLTVV.

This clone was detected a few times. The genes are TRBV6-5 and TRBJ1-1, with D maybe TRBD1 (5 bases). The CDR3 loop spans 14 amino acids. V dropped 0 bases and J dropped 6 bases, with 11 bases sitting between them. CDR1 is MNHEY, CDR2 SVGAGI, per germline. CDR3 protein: CASSYSGGLAEAFF. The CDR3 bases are TGTGCCAGCAGTTACTCCGGGGGGTTAGCTGAAGCTTTCTTT.

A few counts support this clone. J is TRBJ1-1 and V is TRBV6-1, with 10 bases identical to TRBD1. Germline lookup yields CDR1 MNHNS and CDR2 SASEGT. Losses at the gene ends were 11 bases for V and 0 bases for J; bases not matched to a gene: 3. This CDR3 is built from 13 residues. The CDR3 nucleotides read TGTGCCGGGACAGGGGCGATGAACACTGAAGCTTTCTTT. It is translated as CAGTGAMNTEAFF.

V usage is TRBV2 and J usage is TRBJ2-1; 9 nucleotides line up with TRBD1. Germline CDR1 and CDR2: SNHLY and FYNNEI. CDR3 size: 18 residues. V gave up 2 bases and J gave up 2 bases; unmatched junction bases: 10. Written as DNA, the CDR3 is TGTGCCAGCAGTGAAAGGCGCCAGGGACAGGGTCCCTACAATGAGCAGTTCTTC. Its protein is CASSERRQGQGPYNEQFF.

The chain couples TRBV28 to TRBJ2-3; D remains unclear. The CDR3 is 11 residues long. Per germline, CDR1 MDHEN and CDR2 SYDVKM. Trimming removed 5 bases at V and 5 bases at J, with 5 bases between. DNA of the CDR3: TGTGCCAGCAGTGTCCGAGATACGCAGTATTTT. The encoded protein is CASSVRDTQYF. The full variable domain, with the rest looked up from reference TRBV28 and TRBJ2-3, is DVKVTQSSRYLVKRTGEKVFLECVQDMDHENMFWYRQDPGLGLRLIYFSYDVKMKEKGDIPEGYSVSREKKERFSLILESASTNQTSMYLCASSVRDTQYFGPGTRLTVL.

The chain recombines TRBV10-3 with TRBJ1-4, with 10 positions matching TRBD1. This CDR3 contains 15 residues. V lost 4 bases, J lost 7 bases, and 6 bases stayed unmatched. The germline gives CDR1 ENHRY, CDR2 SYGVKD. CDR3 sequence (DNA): TGTGCCATCAGTGGAGGGACAGGGGAAGCTGAAAAACTGTTTTTT. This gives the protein CAISGGTGEAEKLFF.

CDR3: CASSPLSSGANVLTF. The CDR3 DNA reads as TGTGCCAGCAGTCCACTGAGCTCTGGGGCCAACGTCCTGACTTTC. The chain joins TRBV27 to TRBJ2-6, with D unclear. The CDR3 is 15 amino acids. Germline CDR1 is MNHEY and CDR2 is SMNVEV (reference sequence). Trimming removed 5 bases from V and 0 bases from J, with 8 bases in between.

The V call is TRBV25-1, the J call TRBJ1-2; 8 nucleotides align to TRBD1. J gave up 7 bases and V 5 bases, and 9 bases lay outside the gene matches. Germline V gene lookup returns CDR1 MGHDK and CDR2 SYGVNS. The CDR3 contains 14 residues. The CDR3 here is CASSPGQGLGGYTF. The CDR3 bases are TGTGCCAGCAGTCCCGGACAGGGTCTTGGTGGCTACACCTTC.

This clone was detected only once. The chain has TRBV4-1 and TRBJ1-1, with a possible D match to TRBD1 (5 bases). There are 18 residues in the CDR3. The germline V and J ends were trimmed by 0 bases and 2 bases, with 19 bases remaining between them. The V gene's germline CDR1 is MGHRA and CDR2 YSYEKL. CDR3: CASSQEWLAAGLNTEAFF. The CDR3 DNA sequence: TGCGCCAGCAGCCAAGAGTGGCTGGCGGCAGGGCTTAACACTGAAGCTTTCTTT.

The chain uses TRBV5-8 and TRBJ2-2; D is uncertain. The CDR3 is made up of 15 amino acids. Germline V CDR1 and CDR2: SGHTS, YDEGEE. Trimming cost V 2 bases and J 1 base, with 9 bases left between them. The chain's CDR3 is CASSFSIRNTGELFF. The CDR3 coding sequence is TGTGCCAGCAGCTTTTCCATCAGGAACACCGGGGAGCTGTTTTTT. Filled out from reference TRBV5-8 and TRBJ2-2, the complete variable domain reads EAGVTQSPTHLIKTRGQQATLRCSPISGHTSVYWYQQALGLGLQFLLWYDEGEERNRGNFPPRFSGRQFPNYSSELNVNALELEDSALYLCASSFSIRNTGELFFGEGSRLTVL.

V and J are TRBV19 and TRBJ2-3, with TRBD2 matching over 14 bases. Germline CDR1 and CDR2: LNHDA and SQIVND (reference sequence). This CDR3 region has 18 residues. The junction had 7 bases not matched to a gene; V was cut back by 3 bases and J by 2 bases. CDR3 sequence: CASSMGTSGSLYTDTQYF. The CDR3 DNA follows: TGTGCCAGTAGTATGGGGACTAGCGGGAGCCTTTACACAGATACGCAGTATTTT.

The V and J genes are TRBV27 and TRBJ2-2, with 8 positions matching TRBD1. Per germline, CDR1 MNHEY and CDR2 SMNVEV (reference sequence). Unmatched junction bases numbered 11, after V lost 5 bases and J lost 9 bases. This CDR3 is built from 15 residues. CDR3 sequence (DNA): TGTGCCAGCAGTCCCCGCAGGACAGGGTTGAGGGAGCTGTTTTTT. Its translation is CASSPRRTGLRELFF.

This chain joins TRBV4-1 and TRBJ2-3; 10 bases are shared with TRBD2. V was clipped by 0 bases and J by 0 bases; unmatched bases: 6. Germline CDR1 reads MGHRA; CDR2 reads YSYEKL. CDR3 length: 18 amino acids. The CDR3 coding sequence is TGCGCCAGCAGCCAAGAGGGGGGACTAGCGAAAAGCACAGATACGCAGTATTTT. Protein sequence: CASSQEGGLAKSTDTQYF.

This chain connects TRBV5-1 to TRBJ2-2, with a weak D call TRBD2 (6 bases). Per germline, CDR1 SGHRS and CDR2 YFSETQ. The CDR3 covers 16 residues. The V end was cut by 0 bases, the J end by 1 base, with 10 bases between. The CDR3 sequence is CASSLVRGGNTGELFF. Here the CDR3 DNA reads TGCGCCAGCAGCTTGGTTCGGGGAGGGAACACCGGGGAGCTGTTTTTT.

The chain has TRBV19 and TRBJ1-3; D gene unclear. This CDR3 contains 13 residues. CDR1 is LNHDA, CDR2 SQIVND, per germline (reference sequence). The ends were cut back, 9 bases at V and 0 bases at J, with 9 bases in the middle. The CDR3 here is CASSENSGNTIYF. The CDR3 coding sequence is TGTGCCAGCTCGGAGAACTCTGGAAACACCATATATTTT.

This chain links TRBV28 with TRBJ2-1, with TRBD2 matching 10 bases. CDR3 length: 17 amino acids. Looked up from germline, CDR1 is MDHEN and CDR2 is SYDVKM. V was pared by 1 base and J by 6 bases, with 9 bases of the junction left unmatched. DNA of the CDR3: TGTGCCAGCAGTTTATCCAAACTAGCGGGGTTGGGCAATGAGCAGTTCTTC. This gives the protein CASSLSKLAGLGNEQFF.